This is a list of T cell receptor beta chains from one sample in a study of cytomegalovirus exposure and HLA in healthy donors. Only in-frame clones appear in the TCRdb table, and some are missing; sequencing was by immunoSEQ multiplex PCR. The sample has 200,000 to 250,000 clones, around 85% seen once. The sequencing input was PBMCs. The receptors shown here come from a human donor in good health. Each CDR3 is given with its conserved first and last residue. Size is omitted from some rows. Given values are once, few, many or a class for expanded clones.

clone_size	v_call	j_call	cdr3_aa
-	TRBV15	TRBJ2-5	CATSGPGQGRETQYF
-	TRBV9	TRBJ1-1	CASSGRQGLSTEAFF
-	TRBV9	TRBJ2-5	CASRTDNRHSGSHETQYF
-	TRBV29-1	TRBJ2-4	CSVVRGQNIQYF
-	TRBV5-6	TRBJ2-3	CASSLAGSDTQYF
-	TRBV6-5	TRBJ2-3	CASRWTGGRTDTQYF
-	TRBV6-1	TRBJ2-7	CASSESLGTGGPLFYEQYF
few	TRBV7-3	TRBJ2-6	CASRSHSGANVLTF
-	TRBV15	TRBJ1-5	CATSRDRASGQPQHF
-	TRBV7-9	TRBJ2-2	CASSGLENTGELFF
-	TRBV19	TRBJ2-7	CASGQSYEQYF
-	TRBV10-3	TRBJ2-7	CAIKAAISSYEQYF
-	TRBV11-2	TRBJ1-2	CASSPLREGRTF
-	TRBV5-4	TRBJ2-3	CASSFSGGRDTQYF
-	TRBV6-6	TRBJ2-1	CANSESSYNEQFF
few	TRBV5-6	TRBJ2-1	CASSNGLAGGLEQFF
-	TRBV19	TRBJ2-7	CASSIDLPGLVTYEQYF
-	TRBV9	TRBJ2-7	CASSAGSTLIGEQYF
-	TRBV28	TRBJ2-1	CASSTNEDNMNEQFF
-	TRBV5-4	TRBJ2-7	CASSSGKDPF
-	TRBV28	TRBJ1-1	CASSTPNRGNTEAFF
few	TRBV7-3	TRBJ2-3	CASSKTSGITDTQYF
-	TRBV29-1	TRBJ2-1	CSVEAGQGAFPPYNEQFF
-	TRBV7-2	TRBJ2-1	CASSYTRTSGRTYNEQFF
-	TRBV6-1	TRBJ2-7	CASSVGRTYEQYF
once	TRBV19	TRBJ2-7	CASSAYPDEGYEQYF
-	TRBV6-6	TRBJ1-4	CASSLGQGTNEKLFF
-	TRBV5-1	TRBJ2-7	CASSLAASGSYEQYF
-	TRBV7-6	TRBJ2-1	CASSSAPGLAGVGYNEQFF
-	TRBV7-9	TRBJ1-3	CASSPRERVSGNTIYF
-	TRBV18	TRBJ2-7	CASSSLADEQYF
-	TRBV7-7	TRBJ2-3	CASSSGTGGTDTQYF
-	TRBV4-2	TRBJ2-7	CASSQDRSRGYEQYF
-	TRBV9	TRBJ2-1	CASSPEGSGVLGEQFF
-	TRBV4-1	TRBJ2-1	CASSQGYRGQVLRSYNEQFF
-	TRBV30	TRBJ2-3	CAWSVHVRGSSTDTQYF
-	TRBV29-1	TRBJ2-7	CSVREQGKSSYEQYF
-	TRBV9	TRBJ2-1	CASSVYRLAGAGNEQFF
-	TRBV10-3	TRBJ2-7	CAISGPGGSYEQYF
once	TRBV18	TRBJ2-7	CASSQQGYEQYF
-	TRBV18	TRBJ2-1	CASSPEVGGEQFF
-	TRBV9	-	CASSALAGGPHEQYF
-	TRBV2	TRBJ1-5	CASQRDSNQPQHF
-	TRBV4-3	TRBJ1-3	CASSLDRTGNTIYF
-	TRBV29-1	TRBJ2-5	CSVAWLVRETQYF
-	TRBV7-6	TRBJ1-3	CASSLAGSDGNTIYF
-	TRBV6-5	TRBJ2-6	CASSYSATGANVLTF
-	TRBV7-9	TRBJ2-1	CASSHGLAGGPSSYNEQFF
-	TRBV29-1	TRBJ1-2	CSVGEGDGGIHYGYTF
-	TRBV11-2	TRBJ2-7	CASSLDTYEQYF
-	TRBV2	TRBJ2-3	CASKLADIHTDTQYF